The T cell receptor (beta chain) under discussion was sequenced for a study of graft-versus-host responses after intestinal transplantation. Germline assignment: CDR1 MNHEY and CDR2 SVGAGI. This CDR3 contains 13 residues. Trimming shortened V by 5 bases and J by 6 bases, and 11 bases separated the two germline ends. TCRdb keeps only in-frame clones here, not all; method: immunoSEQ multiplex PCR. The table lists roughly 23,000 clones, roughly 90% of them singletons. This TCR was sampled from a human patient who received an intestinal transplant, so some T cells may come from the graft donor. The chain links TRBV6-5 to TRBJ2-1; D is uncertain. The material sequenced was PBMCs, taken 38 to 40 days after intestinal transplant. The CDR3 DNA reads as TGTGCCAGCAGTACCACACTAACCAATGAGCAGTTCTTC. Translated, it gives CASSTTLTNEQFF.